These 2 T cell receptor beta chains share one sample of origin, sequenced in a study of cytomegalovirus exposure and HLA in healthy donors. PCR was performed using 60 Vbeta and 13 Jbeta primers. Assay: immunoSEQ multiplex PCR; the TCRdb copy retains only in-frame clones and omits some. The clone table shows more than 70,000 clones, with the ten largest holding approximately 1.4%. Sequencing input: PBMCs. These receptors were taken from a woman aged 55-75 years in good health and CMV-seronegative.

The CDR3 DNA reads TGCAGCGTTGAATCTGAGATTAGCTACGAGCAGTACTTC. The encoded protein is CSVESEISYEQYF. This chain connects TRBV29-1 to TRBJ2-7; the D is unclear. V shed 2 bases and J shed 3 bases, with 11 bases lying between them. The CDR3 is 13 residues long. Looked up from germline, CDR1 is SQVTM and CDR2 is ANQGSEA.

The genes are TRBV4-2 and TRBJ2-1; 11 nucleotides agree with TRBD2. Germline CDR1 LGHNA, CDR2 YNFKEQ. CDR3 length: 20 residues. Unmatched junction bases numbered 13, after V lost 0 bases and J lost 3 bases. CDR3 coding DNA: TGTGCCAGCAGCCAAGAAACCAGCGCCGGGACTAGCGGACACTACAATGAGCAGTTCTTC. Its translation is CASSQETSAGTSGHYNEQFF.